This TCR beta chain comes out of a study of blood T cell repertoires in COVID-19. Study-wide background: Italy, Spain and the United States were the sources of the convalescent and acute COVID-19 samples.

The V gene end was trimmed by 3 bases and the J gene end by 4 bases; junction bases not matched to a gene: 2. The CDR3 loop spans 13 amino acids. Germline V gene sequence: CDR1 SGHVS, CDR2 FQNEAQ. Per the original methods: Scientists estimated how many nucleated cells there were by amplifying reference gene primers. Profiling relied on immunoSEQ multiplex PCR, and the TCRdb table lists in-frame clones only, not all of them. From that table come the V and J calls and clone size; the DNA was used to work out D and trimming. The table includes 18,000 or so clones, roughly nine tenths detected once. This receptor was identified in a human donor in a cohort sampled during active COVID-19. The sequenced sample was peripheral blood. The chain has TRBV7-8 and TRBJ2-5, with TRBD1 matching over 7 bases. In DNA form, the CDR3 reads TGTGCCAGCAGCTTGGGACAGCTAGAGACCCAGTACTTC. It is translated as CASSLGQLETQYF.